A single TCR beta chain is shown here with its context. The record originates from a study of blood T cell repertoires in COVID-19. Study as a whole: Whether acute or convalescent, the COVID-19 samples came from the United States, Italy and Spain. PBMCs, B-cell-depleted T cells, or T cells provided the cDNA or gDNA that made up the material.

Per the authors' pipeline: Amplification of reference gene primers provided the estimated nucleated cell counts. Here immunoSEQ multiplex PCR was the method, and the copy in TCRdb shows in-frame clones only, minus some. V and J calls and clone size are copied from that table; D and trimming were computed from the DNA. The sample contains 150,000 to 200,000 clones, just over 85% of which appear only once. The germline CDR1 and CDR2 sequences are SQVTM and ANQGSEA. The CDR3 loop spans 12 amino acids. With 1 base removed from V and 6 bases from J, the gap between germline ends came to 9 bases. V usage is TRBV29-1 and J usage is TRBJ1-2; a weak D match, TRBD1 (6 bases). This TCR came from a man aged 60-69 years with acute or convalescent COVID-19. Material for sequencing was peripheral blood. The CDR3 DNA reads as TGCAGCGTTGAAGGGGGGCAGGATGGCTACACCTTC. Encoded protein: CSVEGGQDGYTF.